The present TCR beta chain was sequenced within a study of Graves' ophthalmopathy and Graves' hyperthyroidism. Other autoimmune disease, uncontrolled infection, pregnancy and lactation led to exclusion. The diagnosis was founded upon clinical symptoms, serum thyroxine, TRAb, thyroid ultrasound and orbital computed tomography. Out of about 10 ml of fresh peripheral blood, PBMCs were obtained. The sample holds many counts of this clonotype. The CDR3 is made up of 13 amino acids. The germline V and J ends were trimmed by 2 bases and 6 bases, with 11 bases remaining between them. Amplified TCR beta CDR3 regions were obtained using RNA transcripts as template. First-round RT-PCR used HTBI primers; second-round multiplex PCR followed. TCRdb processed the multiplex PCR reads anew with MiXCR; each CDR3 protein has one entry. The repertoire consists of about 370,000 distinct CDR3 sequences, with about 18% occurring once and the leading ten covering 2% to 2.5%.

The V and J genes are TRBV12-3 or TRBV12-4 and TRBJ2-7; possibly TRBD1 or TRBD2 for D (5 bases each). Sample: peripheral blood. This sequence was found in an adult woman with stable Graves' hyperthyroidism. In DNA, the CDR3 is TGTGCCAGCAGTTTATCGGGGCTTGGCGAGCAGTACTTC. Protein: CASSLSGLGEQYF.